A single sample is the source of the 19 T cell receptor beta chains below, sequenced in a study of beta chain features in type 1 diabetes. No antigen has been assigned to these receptors. Findings of the study overall: In all four CD4+ subsets, TCRB CDR3 length was significantly, moderately reduced in type 1 diabetes.

The sequenced template was cDNA made from the entire isolated RNA. Only in-frame clones appear in the TCRdb table, and some are missing; sequencing was by immunoSEQ multiplex PCR. The sample shows about 160,000 clones, around 8.3% of them seen only once. The source material was central memory CD4+ T cells from blood. The source is a woman aged 18-35 years with type 1 diabetes.

The chain joins TRBV11-2 to TRBJ2-3; D gene unclear. Germline V lookup: CDR1 SGHAT, CDR2 FQNNGV. There are 14 residues in the CDR3. Trimming shortened V by 2 bases and J by 1 base, and 7 bases separated the two germline ends. CDR3 protein: CASSLSGRTDTQYF. DNA for the CDR3: TGTGCCAGCAGCTTAAGTGGGCGCACAGATACGCAGTATTTT.

The V gene is TRBV5-4, the J gene TRBJ2-3; 7 positions match TRBD2. Germline V CDR1 and CDR2: SGHNT, YYREEE (reference sequence). This CDR3 has 16 residues. J gave up 2 bases and V 1 base, and 7 bases lay outside the gene matches. The CDR3 spells CASSLKLGGSTDTQYF. CDR3 nucleotide sequence: TGTGCCAGCAGCTTGAAACTGGGGGGGTCCACAGATACGCAGTATTTT.

This clone was recorded a few times. Other nucleotide sequences from this sample produce the same CDR3. The chain has TRBV5-1 and TRBJ2-1; 13 nucleotides agree with TRBD2. This CDR3 spans 16 amino acids. The V and J ends lost 0 bases and 7 bases, in that order; junction bases with no gene match: 4. CDR1 and CDR2 from the germline V gene are SGHRS and YFSETQ. The CDR3 here is CASSLELAGGVNEQFF. The CDR3 region has the DNA TGCGCCAGCAGCTTGGAACTAGCGGGAGGGGTGAATGAGCAGTTCTTC.

The rearrangement uses TRBV14 and TRBJ1-2; the match to TRBD1 covers 9 bases. Germline-derived CDR1 and CDR2 are SGHDN and FVKESK. V shed 1 base, J shed 4 bases, and the junction held 7 bases outside the gene matches. The CDR3 has 16 amino acids. The CDR3 sequence is CASSQGGRDRAYGYTF. As DNA, the CDR3 is TGTGCCAGCAGCCAAGGGGGAAGGGACAGGGCCTATGGCTACACCTTC. Filled out from reference TRBV14 and TRBJ1-2, the complete variable domain reads EAGVTQFPSHSVIEKGQTVTLRCDPISGHDNLYWYRRVMGKEIKFLLHFVKESKQDESGMPNNRFLAERTGGTYSTLKVQPAELEDSGVYFCASSQGGRDRAYGYTFGSGTRLTVV.

V gene TRBV5-1 combines with J gene TRBJ1-5, with 10 bases that match TRBD1. From germline, CDR1 is SGHRS and CDR2 YFSETQ. Germline trimming cut 3 bases from V and 6 bases from J; bases unmatched to any gene: 6. The CDR3 runs to 15 residues. CDR3 nucleotides: TGCGCCAGCAGCTCCGGGACAGGGGCAGGTCAGCCCCAGCATTTT. Protein: CASSSGTGAGQPQHF. The whole variable domain, remainder taken from reference TRBV5-1 and TRBJ1-5, is KAGVTQTPRYLIKTRGQQVTLSCSPISGHRSVSWYQQTPGQGLQFLFEYFSETQRNKGNFPGRFSGRQFSNSRSEMNVSTLELGDSALYLCASSSGTGAGQPQHFGDGTRLSIL.

The chain joins TRBV11-2 to TRBJ1-3; no definite D call. Per the germline V gene, CDR1 is SGHAT and CDR2 is FQNNGV. V lost 1 base and J lost 2, with 12 bases in between. The CDR3 consists of 16 residues. CDR3 residues: CASSLALRTAGNTIYF. The CDR3 nucleotides are TGTGCCAGCAGCTTAGCTCTTCGGACTGCTGGAAACACCATATATTTT.

This clone was seen a few times. V and J are TRBV7-2 and TRBJ1-5, with a tentative D call TRBD1 (6 bases). Trimming pared 4 bases from V and 10 bases from J, leaving 11 bases between. This CDR3 comprises 12 residues. The germline CDR1 and CDR2 sequences are SGHTA and FQGNSA. The CDR3 loop is CASSSGVGPQHF. The DNA for the CDR3 is TGTGCCAGCAGCTCAGGGGTCGGACCCCAGCATTTT.

This clone has more than one count but fewer than ten. This rearrangement joins TRBV11-2 to TRBJ1-1, with D possibly TRBD1 on 6 matching bases. Trimming took off 5 bases at V and 2 bases at J, with 15 bases between the two ends. CDR1 and CDR2 from the germline V gene are SGHAT and FQNNGV. This CDR3 is 15 amino acids long. Written as DNA, the CDR3 is TGTGCCAGCAGCGCCACGGGACAAGGAAACACTGAAGCTTTCTTT. Protein: CASSATGQGNTEAFF.

The V gene is TRBV30, the J gene TRBJ2-3, with TRBD2 matching 13 bases. Germline CDR1 reads GTSNPN; CDR2 reads SVGIG (reference sequence). This CDR3 spans 16 amino acids. V lost 2 bases, J lost 2 bases, and 4 bases stayed unmatched. CDR3 protein: CAWSLGLAGYTDTQYF. DNA for the CDR3: TGTGCCTGGAGTCTGGGACTAGCGGGGTACACAGATACGCAGTATTTT.

A word on this clone: Other DNA variants within this sample encode the same CDR3. This rearrangement joins TRBV10-3 to TRBJ2-2; D may be TRBD1 (6 bases). Germline lookup yields CDR1 ENHRY and CDR2 SYGVKD. This CDR3 spans 15 amino acids. Deletions cut 6 bases from V and 0 bases from J, with 11 bases between. The CDR3 region is CAIRTGTTNTGELFF. The CDR3 region has the DNA TGTGCCATCAGAACCGGGACAACGAACACCGGGGAGCTGTTTTTT.

As regards this clone: The germline gene is not matched at one end of the junction; a read error may be the cause. Here the CDR3 DNA reads TGCGCCAGCAGCCAAGACCCGGGGAACCTCCACTTT. This translates into CASSQDPGNLHF. The chain joins TRBV5-4 to TRBJ1-6; no firm D call. Germline V gene sequence: CDR1 SGHNT, CDR2 YYREEE (reference sequence). The CDR3 is 12 residues long.

This clone was observed a few times. The chain uses TRBV30 and TRBJ2-7; TRBD1 aligns across 8 bases. Trimming took 4 bases from V and 1 from J; bases not matched to a gene: 9. Looked up from germline, CDR1 is GTSNPN and CDR2 is SVGIG (reference sequence). The CDR3 consists of 15 residues. The CDR3 protein is CAWNLRTGISYEQYF. CDR3 DNA sequence: TGTGCCTGGAACCTCCGGACAGGGATATCCTACGAGCAGTACTTC.

Only a few counts were recorded for this clone. The germline gene is not matched at one end of the junction; a read error may be the cause. The chain couples TRBV7-8 to TRBJ2-1; 7 nucleotides align to TRBD1. The CDR3 contains 15 residues. The germline CDR1 and CDR2 sequences are SGHVS and FQNEAQ. This chain's CDR3 is CASRLDRASYNEQFF. In DNA form, the CDR3 reads TGTGCCAGCAGATTAGACAGGGCGTCCTACAATGAGCAGTTCTTC.

There are a few counts of this clone. The V call is TRBV7-9, the J call TRBJ1-2; D may be TRBD1 (6 bases). Deletions cut 8 bases from V and 4 bases from J, with 14 bases between. Per germline, CDR1 SEHNR and CDR2 FQNEAQ (reference sequence). The CDR3 totals 13 residues. The CDR3 sequence: CASSGQSIYGYTF. The CDR3 DNA follows: TGTGCCAGCTCGGGACAATCGATCTATGGCTACACCTTC.

The chain has TRBV29-1 and TRBJ2-5; a weak D match, TRBD2 (5 bases). This CDR3 region has 13 residues. V lost 6 bases, J lost 4 bases, and 15 bases lay in between. Germline CDR1 is SQVTM and CDR2 is ANQGSEA. In DNA, the CDR3 is TGCAGCGTAGCCGGGATCATGCGAGAGACCCAGTACTTC. Protein: CSVAGIMRETQYF.

J is TRBJ2-3 and V is TRBV7-2, with 9 bases aligning to TRBD2. J gave up 6 bases and V 5 bases, and 9 bases lay outside the gene matches. This CDR3 has 15 amino acids. From germline, CDR1 is SGHTA and CDR2 FQGNSA. CDR3 sequence: CASSIWGGGVDTQYF. The CDR3 nucleotides read TGTGCCAGCAGCATCTGGGGCGGGGGGGTGGATACGCAGTATTTT.

The V and J genes are TRBV29-1 and TRBJ2-1; perhaps TRBD2 as D (6 bases). The V end lost 6 bases, the J end lost 15 bases, and 24 bases lay between the germline ends. This CDR3 is 13 amino acids long. Germline V gives CDR1 SQVTM, CDR2 ANQGSEA. CDR3 in amino acids: CSVAGTELVSRFF. In DNA form, the CDR3 reads TGCAGCGTCGCCGGGACTGAGCTGGTTAGTCGGTTCTTC.

The chain employs TRBV19 and TRBJ2-7, with a possible D match to TRBD1 (7 bases). Germline V gene lookup returns CDR1 LNHDA and CDR2 SQIVND (reference sequence). V lost 5 bases to trimming and J lost 7 bases, with 12 bases between them. The CDR3 consists of 12 residues. The CDR3 DNA is TGTGCCAGTAGTCCGCAGGGGGGTGAGCAGTACTTC. Translating gives CASSPQGGEQYF.

V is TRBV28 and J is TRBJ2-7; a weak D match, TRBD1 (6 bases). Germline loops: CDR1 MDHEN, CDR2 SYDVKM. This CDR3 has 14 amino acids. V was shortened by 10 bases and J by 1 base, with 17 bases between the two germline ends. CDR3 residues: CATALAGVSYEQYF. The CDR3 DNA reads as TGTGCCACCGCCTTGGCAGGGGTTTCCTACGAGCAGTACTTC.